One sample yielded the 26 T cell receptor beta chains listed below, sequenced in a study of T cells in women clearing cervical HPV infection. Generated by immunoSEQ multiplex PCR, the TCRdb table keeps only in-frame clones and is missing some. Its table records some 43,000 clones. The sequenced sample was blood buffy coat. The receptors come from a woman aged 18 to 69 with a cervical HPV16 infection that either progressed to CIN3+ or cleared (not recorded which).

This CDR3 reads CASSRISGSGTDTYTF. The part of the CDR3 DNA that was read is TGTGCCAGCTCACGCATTAGCGGGTCAGGTACAGATACC. V usage is TRBV18 and J usage is TRBJ1-2; D ambiguous. Read sequence stops 3 residues before the CDR3 end, and the germline J gene provides the missing end. Germline CDR1 KGHSH, CDR2 LQKENI. CDR3 length: 16 residues.

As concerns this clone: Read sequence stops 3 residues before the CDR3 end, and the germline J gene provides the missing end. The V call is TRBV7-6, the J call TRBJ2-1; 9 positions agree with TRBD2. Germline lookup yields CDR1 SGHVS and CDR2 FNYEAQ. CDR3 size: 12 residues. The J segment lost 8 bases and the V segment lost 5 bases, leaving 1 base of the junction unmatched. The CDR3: CASSRGGDEQFF. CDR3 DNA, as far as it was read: TGTGCCAGCAGCCGCGGGGGGGATGAG. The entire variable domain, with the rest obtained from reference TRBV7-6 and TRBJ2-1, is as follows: GAGVSQSPRYKVTKRGQDVALRCDPISGHVSLYWYRQALGQGPEFLTYFNYEAQQDKSGLPNDRFSAERPEGSISTLTIQRTEQRDSAMYRCASSRGGDEQFFGPGTRLTVL.

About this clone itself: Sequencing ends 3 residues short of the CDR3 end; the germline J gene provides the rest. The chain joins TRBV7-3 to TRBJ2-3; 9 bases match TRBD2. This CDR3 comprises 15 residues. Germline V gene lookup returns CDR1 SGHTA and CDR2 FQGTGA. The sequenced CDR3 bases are TGTGCCAGCAGCTACCAAGCGGGGGGAGGAGAGACG. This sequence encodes CASSYQAGGGET. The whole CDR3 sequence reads CASSYQAGGGETQYF.

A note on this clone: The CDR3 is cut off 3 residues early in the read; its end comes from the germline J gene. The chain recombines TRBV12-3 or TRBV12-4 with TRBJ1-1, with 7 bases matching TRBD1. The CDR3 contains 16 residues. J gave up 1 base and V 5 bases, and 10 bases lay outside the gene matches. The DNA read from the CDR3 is TGTGCCAGCAGTCCGCGGACAGGTCCCGGGAACACTGAA. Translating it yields CASSPRTGPGNTE. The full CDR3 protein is CASSPRTGPGNTEAFF.

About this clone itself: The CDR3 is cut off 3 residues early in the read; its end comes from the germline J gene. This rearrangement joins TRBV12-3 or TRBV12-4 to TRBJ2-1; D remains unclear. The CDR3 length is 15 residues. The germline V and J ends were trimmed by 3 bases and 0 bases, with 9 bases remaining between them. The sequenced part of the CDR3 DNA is TGTGCCAGCAGTTTGCTGCAGGCCTCCTACAATGAG. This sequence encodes CASSLLQASYNE. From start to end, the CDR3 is CASSLLQASYNEQFF.

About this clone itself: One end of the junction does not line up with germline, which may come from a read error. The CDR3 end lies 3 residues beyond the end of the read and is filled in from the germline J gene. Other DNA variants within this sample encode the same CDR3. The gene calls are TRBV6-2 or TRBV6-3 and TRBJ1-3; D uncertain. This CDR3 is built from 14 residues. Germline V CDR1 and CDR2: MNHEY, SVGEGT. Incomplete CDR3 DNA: TGTGCCAGCAGTTATCGGGGTCCGGGAAACACG. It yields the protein CASSYRGPGNT. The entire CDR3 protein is CASSYRGPGNTIYF.

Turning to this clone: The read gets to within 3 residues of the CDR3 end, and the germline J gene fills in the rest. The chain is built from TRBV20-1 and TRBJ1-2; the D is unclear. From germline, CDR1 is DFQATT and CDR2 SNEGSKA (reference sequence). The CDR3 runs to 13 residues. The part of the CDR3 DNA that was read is TGCAGTGCTAGAGAAAAGGCCACCCAGGGC. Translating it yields CSAREKATQG. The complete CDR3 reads CSAREKATQGYTF.

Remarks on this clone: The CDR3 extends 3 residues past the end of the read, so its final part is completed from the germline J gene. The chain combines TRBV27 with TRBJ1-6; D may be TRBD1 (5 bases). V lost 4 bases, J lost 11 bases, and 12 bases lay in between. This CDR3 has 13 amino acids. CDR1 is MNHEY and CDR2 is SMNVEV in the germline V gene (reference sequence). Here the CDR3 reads CASSSGGGTPLHF. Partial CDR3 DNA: TGTGCCAGCAGTTCGGGGGGTGGCACACCC.

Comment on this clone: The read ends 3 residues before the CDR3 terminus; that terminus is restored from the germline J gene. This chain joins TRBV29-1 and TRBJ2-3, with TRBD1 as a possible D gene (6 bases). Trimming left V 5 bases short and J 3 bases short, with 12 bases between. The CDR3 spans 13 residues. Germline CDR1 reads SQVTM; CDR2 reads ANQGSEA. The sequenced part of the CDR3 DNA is TGCAGCGTTTACAGGGCAGGGACAGATACG. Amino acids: CSVYRAGTDT. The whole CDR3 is CSVYRAGTDTQYF.

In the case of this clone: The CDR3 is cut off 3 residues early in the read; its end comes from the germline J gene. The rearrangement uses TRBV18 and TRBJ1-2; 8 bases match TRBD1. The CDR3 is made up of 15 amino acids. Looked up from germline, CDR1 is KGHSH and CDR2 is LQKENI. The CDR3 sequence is CASSRTRGQGNDYTF. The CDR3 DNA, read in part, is TGTGCCAGCTCCCGTACCAGGGGGCAAGGCAATGAC.

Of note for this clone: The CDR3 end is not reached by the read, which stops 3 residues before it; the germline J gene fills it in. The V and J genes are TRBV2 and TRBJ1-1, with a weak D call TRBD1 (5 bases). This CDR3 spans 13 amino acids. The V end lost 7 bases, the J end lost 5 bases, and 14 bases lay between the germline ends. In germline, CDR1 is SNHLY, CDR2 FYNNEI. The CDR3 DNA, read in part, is TGTGCCAGCAAAGTCGTCAGGGTGACTGAA. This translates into CASKVVRVTE. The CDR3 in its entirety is CASKVVRVTEAFF. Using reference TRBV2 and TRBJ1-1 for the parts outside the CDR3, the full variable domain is EPEVTQTPSHQVTQMGQEVILRCVPISNHLYFYWYRQILGQKVEFLVSFYNNEISEKSEIFDDQFSVERPDGSNFTLKIRSTKLEDSAMYFCASKVVRVTEAFFGQGTRLTVV.

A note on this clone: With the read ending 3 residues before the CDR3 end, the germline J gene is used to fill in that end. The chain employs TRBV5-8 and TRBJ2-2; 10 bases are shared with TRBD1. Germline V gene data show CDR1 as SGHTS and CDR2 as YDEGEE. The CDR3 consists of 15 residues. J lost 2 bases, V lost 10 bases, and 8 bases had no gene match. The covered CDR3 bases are TGTGCCTCGGGACAGGGGATTCTCAACACCGGGGAG. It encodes CASGQGILNTGE. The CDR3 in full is CASGQGILNTGELFF.

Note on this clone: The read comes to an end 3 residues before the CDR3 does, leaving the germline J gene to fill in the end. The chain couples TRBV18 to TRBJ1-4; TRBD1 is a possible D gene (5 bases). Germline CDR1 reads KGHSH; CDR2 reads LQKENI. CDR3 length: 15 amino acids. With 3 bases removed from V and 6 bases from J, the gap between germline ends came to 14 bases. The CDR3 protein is CASSPFQGIDEKLFF. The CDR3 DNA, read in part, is TGTGCCAGCTCACCTTTCCAGGGCATTGATGAAAAA.

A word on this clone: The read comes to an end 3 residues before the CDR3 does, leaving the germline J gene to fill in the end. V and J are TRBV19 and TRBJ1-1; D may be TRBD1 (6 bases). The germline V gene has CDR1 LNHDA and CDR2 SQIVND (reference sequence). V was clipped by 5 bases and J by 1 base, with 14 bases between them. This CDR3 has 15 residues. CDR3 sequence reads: CASSLLGARNTEAFF. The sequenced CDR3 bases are TGTGCCAGTAGTCTTCTGGGGGCGCGGAACACTGAA.

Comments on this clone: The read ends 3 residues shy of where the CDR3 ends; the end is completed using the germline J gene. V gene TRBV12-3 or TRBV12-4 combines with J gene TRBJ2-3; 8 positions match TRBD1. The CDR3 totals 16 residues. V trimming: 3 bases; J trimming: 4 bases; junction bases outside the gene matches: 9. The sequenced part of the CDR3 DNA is TGTGCCAGCAGTTTCTTCGGACAGGGTAATGCAGATACG. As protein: CASSFFGQGNADT. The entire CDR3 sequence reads CASSFFGQGNADTQYF.

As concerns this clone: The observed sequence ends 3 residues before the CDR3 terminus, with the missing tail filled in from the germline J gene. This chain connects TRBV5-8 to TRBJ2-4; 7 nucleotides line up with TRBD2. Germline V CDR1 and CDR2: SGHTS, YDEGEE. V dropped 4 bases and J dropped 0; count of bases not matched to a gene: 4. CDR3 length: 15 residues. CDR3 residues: CASSRLALAKNIQYF. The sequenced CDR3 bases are TGTGCCAGCAGCCGACTAGCATTAGCCAAAAACATT.

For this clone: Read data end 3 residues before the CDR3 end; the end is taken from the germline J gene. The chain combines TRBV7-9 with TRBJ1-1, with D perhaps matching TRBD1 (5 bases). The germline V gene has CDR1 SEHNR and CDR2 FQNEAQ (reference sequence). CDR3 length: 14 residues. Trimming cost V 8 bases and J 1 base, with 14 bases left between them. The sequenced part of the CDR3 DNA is TGTGCCAGCCATGGGGCGGGGGAGAACACTGAA. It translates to CASHGAGENTE. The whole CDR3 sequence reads CASHGAGENTEAFF.

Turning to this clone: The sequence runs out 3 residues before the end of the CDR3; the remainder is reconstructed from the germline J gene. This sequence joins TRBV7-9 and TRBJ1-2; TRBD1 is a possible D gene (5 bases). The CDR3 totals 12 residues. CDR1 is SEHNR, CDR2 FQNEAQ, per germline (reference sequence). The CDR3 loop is CASRQDTLDYTF. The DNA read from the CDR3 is TGTGCCAGCCGGCAGGACACCCTCGAC.

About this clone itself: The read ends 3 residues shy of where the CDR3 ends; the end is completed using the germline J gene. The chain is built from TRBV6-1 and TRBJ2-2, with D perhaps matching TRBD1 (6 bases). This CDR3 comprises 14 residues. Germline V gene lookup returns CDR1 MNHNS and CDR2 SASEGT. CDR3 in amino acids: CASSGRGFNSPLFF. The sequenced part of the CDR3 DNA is TGTGCCAGCAGTGGTAGGGGGTTTAATTCACCG.

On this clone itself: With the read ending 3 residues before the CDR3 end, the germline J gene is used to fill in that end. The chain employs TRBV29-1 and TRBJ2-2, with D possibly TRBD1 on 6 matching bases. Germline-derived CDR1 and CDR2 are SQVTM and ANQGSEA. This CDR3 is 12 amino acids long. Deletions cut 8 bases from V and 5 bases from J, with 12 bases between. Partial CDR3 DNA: TGCAGCAGTCAGGGGTTGACCGGGGAG. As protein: CSSQGLTGE. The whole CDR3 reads CSSQGLTGELFF.

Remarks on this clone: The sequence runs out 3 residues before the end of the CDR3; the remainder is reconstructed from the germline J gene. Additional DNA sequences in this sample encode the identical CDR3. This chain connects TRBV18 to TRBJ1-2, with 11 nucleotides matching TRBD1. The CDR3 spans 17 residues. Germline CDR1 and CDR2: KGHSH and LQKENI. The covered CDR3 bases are TGTGCCAGCTCACCCAATTTACCGGGACAGGGGGAAGACGGC. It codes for CASSPNLPGQGEDG. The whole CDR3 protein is CASSPNLPGQGEDGYTF. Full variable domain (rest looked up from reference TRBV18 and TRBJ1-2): NAGVMQNPRHLVRRRGQEARLRCSPMKGHSHVYWYRQLPEEGLKFMVYLQKENIIDESGMPKERFSAEFPKEGPSILRIQQVVRGDSAAYFCASSPNLPGQGEDGYTFGSGTRLTVV.

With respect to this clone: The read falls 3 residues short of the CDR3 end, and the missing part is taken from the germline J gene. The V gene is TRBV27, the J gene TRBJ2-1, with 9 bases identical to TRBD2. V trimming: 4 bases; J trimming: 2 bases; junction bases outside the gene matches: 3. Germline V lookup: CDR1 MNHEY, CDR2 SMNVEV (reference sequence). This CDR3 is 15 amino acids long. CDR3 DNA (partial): TGTGCCAGCAGTTCCGCGGGGGGGACCTACAATGAG. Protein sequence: CASSSAGGTYNE. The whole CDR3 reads CASSSAGGTYNEQFF.

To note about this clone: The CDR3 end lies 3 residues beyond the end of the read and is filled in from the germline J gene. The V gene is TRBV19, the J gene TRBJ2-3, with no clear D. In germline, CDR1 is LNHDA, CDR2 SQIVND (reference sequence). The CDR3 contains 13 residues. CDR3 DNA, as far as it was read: TGTGCCAGTAGTATGTCAGGTTCGGAGACG. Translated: CASSMSGSET. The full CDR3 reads CASSMSGSETQYF.

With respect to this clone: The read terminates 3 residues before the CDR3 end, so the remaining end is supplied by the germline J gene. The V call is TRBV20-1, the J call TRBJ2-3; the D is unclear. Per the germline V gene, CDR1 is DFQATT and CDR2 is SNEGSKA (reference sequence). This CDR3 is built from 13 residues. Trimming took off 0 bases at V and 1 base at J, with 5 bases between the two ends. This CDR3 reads CSARDAGTDTQYF. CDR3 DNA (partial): TGCAGTGCTAGAGACGCGGGCACAGATACG.

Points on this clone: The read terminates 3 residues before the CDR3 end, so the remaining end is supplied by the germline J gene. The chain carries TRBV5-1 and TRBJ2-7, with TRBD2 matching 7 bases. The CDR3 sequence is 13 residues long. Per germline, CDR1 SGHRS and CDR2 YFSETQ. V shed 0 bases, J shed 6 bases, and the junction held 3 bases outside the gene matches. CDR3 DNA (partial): TGCGCCAGCAGCTTGGGGGGCGGGGGCGAG. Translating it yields CASSLGGGGE. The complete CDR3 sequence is CASSLGGGGEQYF.

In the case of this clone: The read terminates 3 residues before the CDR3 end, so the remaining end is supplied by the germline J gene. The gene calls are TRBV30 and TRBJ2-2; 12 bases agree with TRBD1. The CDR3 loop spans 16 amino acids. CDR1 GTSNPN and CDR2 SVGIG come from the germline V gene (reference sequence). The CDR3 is CAWTGTGGSYNSPLFF. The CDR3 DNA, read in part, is TGTGCCTGGACCGGGACAGGGGGCTCGTATAATTCACCG.